The 25 T cell receptor beta chains given below trace back to one sample, sequenced in a study of blood T cell repertoires in COVID-19. The repertoire was sequenced with immunoSEQ multiplex PCR; TCRdb's copy has only in-frame clones and lacks some. The table has under 500,000 clones, more than 85% seen once. Sequencing used peripheral blood. Source of these receptors: a woman in her 30s with acute or convalescent COVID-19.

This chain uses TRBV6-5 with TRBJ2-3; 7 bases map to TRBD1. Germline CDR1 is MNHEY and CDR2 is SVGAGI. The CDR3 has 13 amino acids. Germline trimming cut 5 bases from V and 4 bases from J; bases unmatched to any gene: 3. The CDR3 reads CASSRQGSDTQYF. CDR3 sequence (DNA): TGTGCCAGCAGTAGACAGGGTTCAGATACGCAGTATTTT.

The CDR3 region is CATSDISAGQGVQGYTF. The CDR3 nucleotides are TGTGCCACCAGTGACATTTCGGCGGGACAGGGAGTCCAAGGCTACACCTTC. The V gene is TRBV24-1, the J gene TRBJ1-2, with 9 bases aligning to TRBD1. The CDR3 totals 17 residues. Germline V gene lookup returns CDR1 KGHDR and CDR2 SFDVKD. Trimming cost V 4 bases and J 8 bases; bases outside gene matches: 16.

This clone was seen once. The rearrangement joins TRBV11-2 to TRBJ1-1; TRBD1 matches at 7 bases. Germline CDR1 and CDR2: SGHAT and FQNNGV. Trimming removed 2 bases from V and 3 bases from J; junction bases left unmatched: 6. CDR3 length: 15 residues. CDR3 sequence reads: CASSLLEQGDTEAFF. Written as DNA, the CDR3 is TGTGCCAGCAGCTTATTGGAGCAGGGGGACACTGAAGCTTTCTTT.

This chain connects TRBV28 to TRBJ1-2; 7 bases line up with TRBD1. Losses at the gene ends were 6 bases for V and 6 bases for J; bases not matched to a gene: 7. Germline V lookup: CDR1 MDHEN, CDR2 SYDVKM. CDR3 size: 13 residues. As DNA, the CDR3 is TGTGCCAGCAGGCCGACAGGGATTGATGGCTACACCTTC. Protein product: CASRPTGIDGYTF.

The CDR3, as DNA: TGTGCCAGCAGTTACTCGGAGAGGGGGTGGTTGTTTTTT. This codes for CASSYSERGWLFF. This sequence joins TRBV6-5 and TRBJ2-2, with D possibly matching TRBD1 (6 bases). The V and J ends lost 0 bases and 15 bases respectively, with 14 bases between them. The CDR3 totals 13 residues. Per the germline V gene, CDR1 is MNHEY and CDR2 is SVGAGI.

The rearrangement links TRBV6-5 to TRBJ2-7, with 7 bases lining up with TRBD1. The ends lost 4 bases at V and 2 bases at J; junction bases unmatched: 8. CDR3 length: 15 residues. Germline values: CDR1 MNHEY, CDR2 SVGAGI. The CDR3, as DNA: TGTGCCAGCAGTTTTGCAGGGGGTTTACCCTACGAGCAGTACTTC. Amino acids: CASSFAGGLPYEQYF.

This chain links TRBV6-5 with TRBJ2-7; 10 bases match TRBD2. The CDR3 totals 14 residues. The J segment lost 0 bases and the V segment lost 8 bases, leaving 4 bases of the junction unmatched. The germline gives CDR1 MNHEY, CDR2 SVGAGI. For the CDR3, the DNA is TGTGCCAGCCGGAGCGGGGGGGTCTCCTACGAGCAGTACTTC. Its protein is CASRSGGVSYEQYF.

This chain links TRBV18 with TRBJ2-3; no firm D call. V was clipped by 4 bases and J by 4 bases, with 9 bases between them. Germline CDR1 and CDR2: KGHSH and LQKENI. The CDR3 spans 13 residues. In DNA, the CDR3 is TGTGCCAGCTCACTGCTGGCGGCAGATACGCAGTATTTT. Translation: CASSLLAADTQYF.

This chain uses TRBV27 with TRBJ1-6; TRBD1 might be the D (6 bases). V lost 4 bases and J lost 7, with 8 bases in between. The CDR3 consists of 13 residues. Germline CDR1 MNHEY, CDR2 SMNVEV (reference sequence). The CDR3 here is CASSWTENSPLHF. The CDR3 DNA reads as TGTGCCAGCAGTTGGACAGAGAATTCACCCCTCCACTTT.

Concerning this clone: This may stem from a read error, because a much larger clone lies one nucleotide away. The V and J genes are TRBV11-2 and TRBJ2-7, with D hard to call. Trimming took off 4 bases at V and 2 bases at J, with 3 bases between the two ends. CDR1 is SGHAT and CDR2 is FQNNGV in the germline V gene. There are 11 residues in the CDR3. CDR3 nucleotide sequence: TGTGCCAGCAGCTCCACCTACGAGCAGTACTTC. As protein: CASSSTYEQYF.

A single count supports this clone. The J gene is TRBJ2-3, the V gene TRBV7-6; TRBD2 agrees at 9 bases. CDR1 and CDR2 (germline): SGHVS, FNYEAQ. The CDR3 loop spans 16 amino acids. J was trimmed by 5 bases and V by 1 base; bases with no gene match: 7. CDR3 coding DNA: TGTGCCAGCAGCTTAGTCGGCGGGGGGGATGGAGATACGCAGTATTTT. Encoded protein: CASSLVGGGDGDTQYF. Combining the CDR3 with reference TRBV7-6 and TRBJ2-3 gives the whole variable domain GAGVSQSPRYKVTKRGQDVALRCDPISGHVSLYWYRQALGQGPEFLTYFNYEAQQDKSGLPNDRFSAERPEGSISTLTIQRTEQRDSAMYRCASSLVGGGDGDTQYFGPGTRLTVL.

This clone was counted only a few times. The chain has TRBV7-9 and TRBJ2-1, with 7 positions matching TRBD2. V dropped 1 base and J dropped 14; count of bases not matched to a gene: 5. The CDR3 sequence is 12 residues long. CDR1 is SEHNR, CDR2 FQNEAQ, per germline (reference sequence). The chain's CDR3 is CASSLGASGEFF. In nucleotides, the CDR3 is TGTGCCAGCAGCTTAGGTGCCAGCGGGGAGTTCTTC.

The V and J genes are TRBV9 and TRBJ2-3; 7 bases align to TRBD2. Germline V gene sequence: CDR1 SGDLS, CDR2 YYNGEE. The CDR3 has 15 residues. The V segment lost 0 bases and the J segment 6 bases; nucleotides outside the gene matches: 7. CDR3 in amino acids: CASSVEGLPPDTQYF. CDR3 bases: TGTGCCAGCAGCGTAGAGGGACTACCTCCCGATACGCAGTATTTT.

This clone was seen many times. The J gene is TRBJ1-2, the V gene TRBV2; a possible D gene is TRBD1 (5 bases). Trimming cost V 3 bases and J 3 bases, with 11 bases left between them. Germline loops: CDR1 SNHLY, CDR2 FYNNEI. This CDR3 is built from 14 residues. Here the CDR3 DNA reads TGTGCCAGCAGTGACAGGCCAGGGTACTATGGCTACACCTTC. Translating it yields CASSDRPGYYGYTF.

The chain employs TRBV2 and TRBJ2-1; 7 nucleotides align to TRBD2. CDR3 size: 15 residues. J gave up 4 bases and V 6 bases, and 9 bases lay outside the gene matches. The germline V gene encodes CDR1 SNHLY and CDR2 FYNNEI. The CDR3, as DNA: TGTGCCAGCAGAGGGGACCCGGGGGGTTACAATGAGCAGTTCTTC. Its protein is CASRGDPGGYNEQFF.

This chain links TRBV12-5 with TRBJ2-1; D not resolved. Germline lookup yields CDR1 LGHNT and CDR2 FRNRAP. The CDR3 loop spans 14 amino acids. Trimming cost V 1 base and J 7 bases, with 11 bases left between them. The CDR3 sequence: CASGLGAVRNEQFF. For the CDR3, the DNA is TGTGCTAGTGGTTTGGGAGCTGTGAGGAATGAGCAGTTCTTC. The full variable domain, its missing parts supplied by reference TRBV12-5 and TRBJ2-1, is DARVTQTPRHKVTEMGQEVTMRCQPILGHNTVFWYRQTMMQGLELLAYFRNRAPLDDSGMPKDRFSAEMPDATLATLKIQPSEPRDSAVYFCASGLGAVRNEQFFGPGTRLTVL.

The rearrangement uses TRBV5-1 and TRBJ1-6; TRBD1 matches at 8 bases. This CDR3 region has 14 residues. V dropped 4 bases and J dropped 8; count of bases not matched to a gene: 5. Germline V gene data show CDR1 as SGHRS and CDR2 as YFSETQ. CDR3 region: CASSAGQVDSPLHF. The CDR3 nucleotides are TGCGCCAGCAGCGCGGGACAGGTGGATTCACCCCTCCACTTT.

This clone was recorded only once. This sequence joins TRBV5-1 and TRBJ2-2; 8 positions match TRBD2. CDR3 length: 16 residues. Trimming removed 4 bases from V and 2 bases from J; junction bases left unmatched: 7. Germline CDR1 SGHRS, CDR2 YFSETQ. Here the CDR3 DNA reads TGCGCCAGCAGCCTCGGACTAGCCGCCAACACCGGGGAGCTGTTTTTT. As protein: CASSLGLAANTGELFF.

The rearrangement joins TRBV10-3 to TRBJ2-7, with a weak D call TRBD1 (6 bases). The V gene lost 5 bases and the J gene lost 4 bases, with 9 bases spanning the gap. The CDR3 contains 12 residues. CDR1 ENHRY and CDR2 SYGVKD come from the germline V gene. The DNA for the CDR3 is TGTGCCATCAGTAAGCAGGGGTACGAGCAGTACTTC. Its protein is CAISKQGYEQYF.

The chain recombines TRBV28 with TRBJ2-3; weak D call: TRBD2 (5 bases). This CDR3 comprises 11 residues. The V gene's germline CDR1 is MDHEN and CDR2 SYDVKM. V lost 10 bases to trimming and J lost 5 bases, with 10 bases between them. For the CDR3, the DNA is TGTGCCACCGGGGTGGGAGATACGCAGTATTTT. Translated: CATGVGDTQYF.

This clone was detected only a few times. The chain links TRBV5-5 to TRBJ1-6, with a tentative D call TRBD1 (6 bases). The V gene lost 4 bases and the J gene lost 5 bases, with 16 bases spanning the gap. This CDR3 spans 16 amino acids. Germline CDR1 is SGHKS and CDR2 is YYEKEE (reference sequence). CDR3 sequence reads: CASSPVGAGDNSPLHF. CDR3 coding DNA: TGTGCCAGCAGCCCAGTGGGGGCGGGGGATAATTCACCCCTCCACTTT.

V gene TRBV5-1 combines with J gene TRBJ1-1; D perhaps matches TRBD1 (6 bases). This CDR3 spans 15 amino acids. V shed 0 bases and J shed 6 bases, with 15 bases lying between them. Germline V lookup: CDR1 SGHRS, CDR2 YFSETQ. The CDR3 loop is CASSLGQVEGSEAFF. CDR3 in DNA: TGCGCCAGCAGCTTGGGACAGGTCGAGGGGTCTGAAGCTTTCTTT.

The V call is TRBV30, the J call TRBJ1-1; D is possibly TRBD1 (5 bases). The ends were cut back, 8 bases at V and 3 bases at J, with 10 bases in the middle. The germline V gene encodes CDR1 GTSNPN and CDR2 SVGIG (reference sequence). This CDR3 spans 11 amino acids. CDR3 residues: CAGGRDTEAFF. CDR3 nucleotide sequence: TGTGCCGGGGGGAGGGACACTGAAGCTTTCTTT.

The CDR3 protein is CASSLYWGGSADTQYF. The DNA for the CDR3 is TGTGCCAGCAGTTTATACTGGGGGGGCAGCGCAGATACGCAGTATTTT. The chain is built from TRBV28 and TRBJ2-3, with D tentatively TRBD2 (7 bases). Between the trimmed V and J ends, which lost 1 base and 4 bases, there was a span of 15 bases. Germline CDR1 reads MDHEN; CDR2 reads SYDVKM. The CDR3 totals 16 residues.

The chain recombines TRBV27 with TRBJ1-1, with a tentative D call TRBD1 (5 bases). Germline loops: CDR1 MNHEY, CDR2 SMNVEV (reference sequence). Trimming took off 4 bases at V and 4 bases at J, with 16 bases between the two ends. This CDR3 contains 15 residues. The CDR3 bases are TGTGCCAGCAGTTCGGACACCACCTGGTTCACTGAAGCTTTCTTT. Translating gives CASSSDTTWFTEAFF.